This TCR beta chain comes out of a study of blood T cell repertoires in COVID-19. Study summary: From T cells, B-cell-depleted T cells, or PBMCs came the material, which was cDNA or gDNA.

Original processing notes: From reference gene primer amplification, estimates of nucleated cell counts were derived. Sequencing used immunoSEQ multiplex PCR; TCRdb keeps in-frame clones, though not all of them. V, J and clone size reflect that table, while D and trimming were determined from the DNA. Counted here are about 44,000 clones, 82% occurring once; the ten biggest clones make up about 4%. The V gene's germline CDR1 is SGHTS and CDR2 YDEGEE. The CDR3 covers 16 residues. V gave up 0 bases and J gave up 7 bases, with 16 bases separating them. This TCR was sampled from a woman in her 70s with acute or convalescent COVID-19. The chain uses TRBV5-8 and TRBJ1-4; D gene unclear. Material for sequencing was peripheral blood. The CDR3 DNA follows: TGTGCCAGCAGCTTGGAAAGGGCGGGTCGGCGTGAAAAACTGTTTTTT. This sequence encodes CASSLERAGRREKLFF.